Shown below are 10 T cell receptor beta chains from a single sample sequenced in a study of metastatic and nonmetastatic thyroid tumors. Before thyroid surgery, none of the patients had received any treatment. TCRdb re-called the PCR reads with MiXCR. The sample contains 13,000 to 15,000 clones, under 35% of which appear only once. The sample was blood. These TCRs come from a female donor with papillary thyroid cancer or a benign thyroid nodule (not recorded which). Some clones in this sample may be carry-over from other donors' samples.

This clone was found many times. This may come from a read error, since a much larger clone is one base off. V usage is TRBV2 and J usage is TRBJ2-3; 9 nucleotides agree with TRBD2. Germline values: CDR1 SNHLY, CDR2 FYNNEI. The CDR3 runs 15 residues. V dropped 5 bases and J dropped 5; count of bases not matched to a gene: 8. The CDR3: CASSRRAGGRDTQYF. As DNA, the CDR3 is TGTGCCAGCAGTCGACGAGCGGGAGGTAGAGATACGCAGTATTTT.

The count of this clone is one. Relative to the germline gene, one junction end is altered; a read error may explain this. The rearrangement links TRBV5-4 to TRBJ2-2, with TRBD1 identical over 7 bases. Germline V gene data show CDR1 as SGHNT and CDR2 as YYREEE (reference sequence). The CDR3 is 14 amino acids. The CDR3 protein is CAISLYRGTGELFF. CDR3 in DNA: TGTGCCATCAGCTTGTACAGGGGTACCGGGGAGCTGTTTTTT.

By share, this clone ranks as medium-sized. V is TRBV12-3 or TRBV12-4 and J is TRBJ1-5; D call uncertain. V lost 6 bases and J 7 bases, leaving 16 bases between the germline ends. This CDR3 region has 14 residues. CDR3: CASSQDVGLQPQHF. The CDR3 nucleotides read TGTGCCAGCAGCCAGGACGTAGGGCTGCAGCCCCAGCATTTT.

Comment on this clone: One end of the junction varies from germline; a read error may be responsible. V and J are TRBV6-2 or TRBV6-3 and TRBJ2-7; a possible D gene is TRBD1 (5 bases). Germline V gene sequence: CDR1 MNHEY, CDR2 SVGEGT. The CDR3 totals 12 residues. The CDR3 DNA follows: TGTGCCAGCAATTACCAGGGATTCAGTGGGTACTTC. This sequence encodes CASNYQGFSGYF.

By sample share, this clone is medium-sized. The V gene is TRBV6-1, the J gene TRBJ1-2, with D tentatively TRBD1 (5 bases). The CDR3 has 13 amino acids. V dropped 6 bases and J dropped 2 bases, with 10 bases sitting between them. Germline CDR1 is MNHNS and CDR2 is SASEGT. In DNA form, the CDR3 reads TGTGCCAGCAGAAGGGACCGAAACTATGGCTACACCTTC. Translated, it gives CASRRDRNYGYTF.

Of note for this clone: The missing conserved phenylalanine or tryptophan at the end of this CDR3 makes a read error likely. Here the CDR3 reads CASRGTSGGTTYEQYY. CDR3 DNA: TGTGCGAGCAGGGGGACTAGCGGGGGGACCACCTACGAGCAGTACTAC. V gene TRBV6-1 combines with J gene TRBJ2-7, with 15 bases lining up with TRBD2. CDR1 is MNHNS and CDR2 is SASEGT in the germline V gene. The CDR3 runs to 16 residues.

This clone was counted many times. The rearrangement links TRBV2 to TRBJ2-4; weak D call: TRBD2 (6 bases). From germline, CDR1 is SNHLY and CDR2 FYNNEI. The CDR3 covers 16 residues. Trimming shortened V by 6 bases and J by 0 bases, and 15 bases separated the two germline ends. CDR3 in amino acids: CASSLGTGVAKNIQYF. CDR3 bases: TGTGCCAGCAGCCTAGGCACGGGGGTAGCCAAAAACATTCAGTACTTC.

By share of the sample, this clone is medium-sized (0.01 to 0.1%). The chain couples TRBV19 to TRBJ2-6, with D maybe TRBD1 (5 bases). Germline assignment: CDR1 LNHDA and CDR2 SQIVND (reference sequence). V was clipped by 3 bases and J by 2 bases, with 17 bases between them. The CDR3 is 18 amino acids. The CDR3 is CASSMGLNFPTGANVLTF. DNA of the CDR3: TGTGCCAGTAGTATGGGGCTAAACTTTCCAACTGGGGCCAACGTCCTGACTTTC.

By share, this clone counts as medium-sized. The J gene is TRBJ1-2, the V gene TRBV30; D uncertain. V lost 2 bases and J lost 2, with 9 bases in between. The germline V gene encodes CDR1 GTSNPN and CDR2 SVGIG (reference sequence). The CDR3 runs to 13 residues. This CDR3 reads CAWSKGLNYGYTF. In DNA, the CDR3 is TGTGCCTGGAGTAAGGGATTGAACTATGGCTACACCTTC.

Details on this clone: Mismatch with germline at one junction end may stem from a read error. V and J are TRBV7-9 and TRBJ2-7; 9 bases map to TRBD1. The CDR3 has 15 residues. The germline V gene has CDR1 SEHNR and CDR2 FQNEAQ (reference sequence). CDR3 DNA sequence: TGTGCCAGCAGCAAGGGACAGGGCCTCTCCTACGACCAGTACTTC. Its protein is CASSKGQGLSYDQYF.